Here is one T cell receptor beta chain with its context. This clone showed up just once. Its antigen target is currently unknown. Base qualities were left out, and no much larger clone turns up one base away. The sample is drawn from a study of T cell responses to AZD1222 COVID-19 vaccine (dated by TCRdb to the early 2020s). Looking at the study overall: AZD1222 recipients given second doses at about 4 weeks or at about 12 weeks were pooled, since spike-specific TCR depth and breadth were not found to differ between the two schedules. Trial participants were enrolled by age into 18-55, 56-69 and 70-plus year subgroups, with approximately 150, 30 and 60 TCR-sequenced participants respectively. TCR sequencing was performed for 233 trial participants, of whom 200 to 220 were given two doses of AZD1222 and around 25 were given two doses of MenACWY control vaccine. Beyond this particular receptor, the publication reports: The vaccine-associated CD4 TCRs covered the entire spike protein, and the dominant responses fell in regions 160-218 and 743-854. Spike-specific TCR breadth and depth rose significantly after two AZD1222 doses compared with day 0 and with MenACWY recipients. The 56-69-year group was small, and its depth increase did not reach significance, likely because of low power. Conclusions about previously exposed vaccinees were limited because only a handful of AZD1222 recipients were SARS-CoV-2 seropositive at baseline. Reportedly, close to half of the unique spike-specific TCRs recognized epitopes lying outside the regions that are mutated in the B.1.351 and B.1.1.7 variants. Participants were mostly white British and included more females than males, and it was suggested by the authors that clonal diversity may have been underestimated. Because no day 14 peak-response samples were available, repertoires were characterized only after the peak T cell response.

The CDR3 regions of human TCRbeta chains were analyzed by immunosequencing. For the original study's pipeline: TCRs in the repertoires were matched against a reference library of SARS-CoV-2-specific TCRs that had been generated with the MIRA antigen-specificity platform. Breadth meant the fraction of unique TCRs that were SARS-CoV-2-associated, whereas depth meant the fraction of total T cells that were SARS-CoV-2-associated. Using the MIRA data, each spike-specific TCR was mapped to the spike region that the TCR reacts to and placed in a CD4 or CD8 class. Log10-transformed breadth and depth values were compared by one-way ANOVA with Sidak's multiple comparisons tests. Not all clones reach the TCRdb copy of this immuneACCESS table, which keeps in-frame sequences only. Checked studies attribute under half of the gap to unresolved V genes and leave the rest unexplained. The V and J calls and clone size come from that table; D and trimming were worked out from the DNA. This sample comprises 95,000 to 110,000 clones, over 85% of them detected only once. Jointly, the top ten make up 5% of the sample.

CDR1 and CDR2 were assigned from the germline V gene as SNHLY and FYNNEI. Counted from cysteine to phenylalanine, this CDR3 has 13 amino acids. Of the read, only the CDR3 DNA is kept; its 39 bases are in frame from base 1. Trimming costs V 1 base and J 5 bases, and their ends lie 6 bases apart. Sample time point, as interpreted from the label and publication: baseline before first vaccination. Samples from vaccinated people were obtained from the UK trials COV001 and COV002, which included a single-blind randomized controlled phase 2/3 trial of AZD1222 (ChAdOx1 nCoV-19) in healthy adults. For TCRbeta chain sequencing, PBMC samples were collected from trial participants at day 0 and at day 28 after the second dose.

Sequences were derived from peripheral blood, sampled on day 0 of AZD1222 vaccination. The chain links TRBV2 with TRBJ2-1; no confident D gene assignment can be made. The sequence was collected from an adult in good health. The DNA sequence is as follows: TGTGCCAGCAGTGAAGGAATAGACAATGAGCAGTTCTTC. It is translated as CASSEGIDNEQFF. Reference TRBV2 and TRBJ2-1 proteins supply the regions before and after the CDR3; the full variable domain is: EPEVTQTPSHQVTQMGQEVILRCVPISNHLYFYWYRQILGQKVEFLVSFYNNEISEKSEIFDDQFSVERPDGSNFTLKIRSTKLEDSAMYFCASSEGIDNEQFFGPGTRLTVL.